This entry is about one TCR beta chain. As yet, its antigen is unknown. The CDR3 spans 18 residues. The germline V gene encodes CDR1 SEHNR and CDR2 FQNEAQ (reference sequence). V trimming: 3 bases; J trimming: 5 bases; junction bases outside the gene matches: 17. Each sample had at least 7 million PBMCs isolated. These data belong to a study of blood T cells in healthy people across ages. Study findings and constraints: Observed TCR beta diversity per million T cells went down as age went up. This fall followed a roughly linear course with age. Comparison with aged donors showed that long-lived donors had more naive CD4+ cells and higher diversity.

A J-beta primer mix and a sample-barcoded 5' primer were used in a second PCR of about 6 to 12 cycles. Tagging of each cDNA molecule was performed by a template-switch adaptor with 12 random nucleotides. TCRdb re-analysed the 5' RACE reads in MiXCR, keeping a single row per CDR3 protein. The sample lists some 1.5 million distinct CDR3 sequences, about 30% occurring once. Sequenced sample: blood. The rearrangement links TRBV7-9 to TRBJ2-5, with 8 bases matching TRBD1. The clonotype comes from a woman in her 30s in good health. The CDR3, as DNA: TGTGCCAGCAGCTTTCCCCTTGGCGCAGGGGGCATGAGTGAGACCCAGTACTTC. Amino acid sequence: CASSFPLGAGGMSETQYF.